Each of the 26 T cell receptor beta chains below was sequenced from the same sample in a study of PD-1 blockade in classical Hodgkin lymphoma. The assay was immunoSEQ multiplex PCR, and TCRdb's table has in-frame clones only and misses some. The top ten clones hold 4.5% to 7% of a sample with about 4,100 clones, around 81% of them seen once. The patients all showed relapse after autologous stem cell transplantation, while their brentuximab vedotin exposure varied. Magnetic negative selection purified CD4+ T cells from thawed PBMCs. Sequences were derived from CD4+ T cells from blood, sampled at baseline. The receptors were sampled from a human donor with classical Hodgkin lymphoma.

Only a few counts were recorded for this clone. The J gene is TRBJ2-2, the V gene TRBV9; possibly TRBD2 for D (5 bases). V gave up 4 bases and J gave up 8 bases, with 18 bases separating them. Looked up from germline, CDR1 is SGDLS and CDR2 is YYNGEE. The length of the CDR3 is 15 residues. CDR3 protein: CASSPRRYLEGELFF. The CDR3 nucleotides read TGTGCCAGCAGCCCCAGGAGGTACCTCGAAGGGGAGCTGTTTTTT.

The sample holds one count of this clone. The rearrangement uses TRBV5-6 and TRBJ1-6, with TRBD1 as a possible D gene (5 bases). The CDR3 runs to 17 residues. CDR1 and CDR2 from the germline V gene are SGHDT and YYEEEE. Trimming pared 5 bases from V and 9 bases from J, leaving 24 bases between. The CDR3 coding sequence is TGTGCCAGCAGTTTCGGGAGGACAAACCCTTACGGTTCACCCCTCCACTTT. This sequence encodes CASSFGRTNPYGSPLHF.

This rearrangement joins TRBV28 to TRBJ1-1, with 7 bases identical to TRBD1. The CDR3 length is 15 residues. V dropped 1 base and J dropped 4; count of bases not matched to a gene: 6. Germline V gene lookup returns CDR1 MDHEN and CDR2 SYDVKM. The chain's CDR3 is CASSLSGPGGTEAFF. The CDR3 DNA sequence: TGTGCCAGCAGTTTATCAGGGCCAGGGGGCACTGAAGCTTTCTTT.

The chain is built from TRBV5-1 and TRBJ1-6, with TRBD1 identical over 10 bases. Germline V lookup: CDR1 SGHRS, CDR2 YFSETQ. Losses at the gene ends were 0 bases for V and 11 bases for J; bases not matched to a gene: 8. The CDR3 loop spans 16 amino acids. As DNA, the CDR3 is TGCGCCAGCAGCTTGGAAACGGGACAGGGGTCGACACCCCTCCACTTT. This sequence encodes CASSLETGQGSTPLHF.

J is TRBJ1-5 and V is TRBV28, with 7 bases fitting TRBD1. The V gene end was trimmed by 10 bases and the J gene end by 2 bases; junction bases not matched to a gene: 8. The CDR3 contains 14 residues. Germline CDR1 and CDR2: MDHEN and SYDVKM. Here the CDR3 reads CATRTQGGNQPQHF. The CDR3 nucleotides are TGTGCCACCCGAACGCAGGGGGGCAATCAGCCCCAGCATTTT.

The chain's CDR3 is CASSEGGGATQYF. In nucleotides, the CDR3 is TGCGCCAGCAGTGAAGGCGGGGGGGCCACGCAGTATTTT. The chain is built from TRBV10-1 and TRBJ2-3; 9 bases are a match to TRBD2. CDR3 length: 13 residues. The J segment lost 9 bases and the V segment lost 3 bases, leaving 4 bases of the junction unmatched. CDR1 and CDR2 from the germline V gene are WNHNN and SYGVQD (reference sequence).

The chain couples TRBV4-3 to TRBJ1-4; weak D call: TRBD1 (5 bases). Germline V lookup: CDR1 LGHNA, CDR2 YSLEER. V gave up 0 bases and J gave up 1 base, with 12 bases separating them. The CDR3 loop spans 17 amino acids. The CDR3 sequence: CASSQDIGAGTNEKLFF. For the CDR3, the DNA is TGCGCCAGCAGCCAAGATATCGGGGCGGGAACTAATGAAAAACTGTTTTTT.

The rearrangement joins TRBV2 to TRBJ2-5, with D possibly TRBD2 on 6 matching bases. V lost 3 bases and J lost 10, with 18 bases in between. CDR3 size: 14 residues. CDR1 SNHLY and CDR2 FYNNEI come from the germline V gene. This chain's CDR3 is CASSDFGVAGHQYF. The CDR3 bases are TGTGCCAGCAGTGACTTCGGTGTTGCGGGGCACCAGTACTTC.

The gene calls are TRBV21-1 and TRBJ2-7; the D segment call TRBD2 is taken from the table without a DNA check. TRBV21-1 is classified as a pseudogene. The CDR3 has 14 amino acids. CDR3 nucleotide sequence: TGTGCCAGCAGCAAAGGGGACCTTATCCGGGAGCAGTACGTC. This encodes CASSKGDLIREQYV.

This chain connects TRBV6-5 to TRBJ2-5, with D unresolved. In germline, CDR1 is MNHEY, CDR2 SVGAGI. There are 11 residues in the CDR3. Trimming shortened V by 2 bases and J by 6 bases, and 4 bases separated the two germline ends. The CDR3 DNA follows: TGTGCCAGCAGTTACGGAAAGACCCAGTACTTC. This gives the protein CASSYGKTQYF.

The V and J genes are TRBV7-2 and TRBJ2-1, with a weak D call TRBD2 (5 bases). The CDR3 covers 15 residues. Germline values: CDR1 SGHTA, CDR2 FQGNSA. Trimming shortened V by 2 bases and J by 4 bases, and 12 bases separated the two germline ends. The CDR3 DNA is TGTGCCAGCAGCTTAAAGGCTAGCATATACAATGAGCAGTTCTTC. Protein: CASSLKASIYNEQFF.

V usage is TRBV10-3 and J usage is TRBJ2-7; D is undetermined. There are 15 residues in the CDR3. Germline V gene lookup returns CDR1 ENHRY and CDR2 SYGVKD. V was trimmed by 11 bases and J by 7 bases, leaving 27 bases between them. CDR3 in DNA: TGTGCCGCCTCACCGGGCCCCCGATATGGTTGGGAGCAGTACGTC. Translation: CAASPGPRYGWEQYV.

DNA of the CDR3: TGTGCCAGCACCACCCCAGGGACAGGGGGTGGCTACACCTTC. Translated, it gives CASTTPGTGGGYTF. V and J are TRBV28 and TRBJ1-2, with 11 bases lining up with TRBD1. CDR1 is MDHEN, CDR2 SYDVKM, per germline. V trimming: 7 bases; J trimming: 7 bases; junction bases outside the gene matches: 8. The CDR3 has 14 amino acids.

The V gene is TRBV5-1, the J gene TRBJ2-5; D is tentatively TRBD1 or TRBD2 (5 bases each). The length of the CDR3 is 18 residues. V gave up 1 base and J gave up 5 bases, with 24 bases separating them. CDR1 and CDR2 from the germline V gene are SGHRS and YFSETQ. CDR3 in DNA: TGCGCCAGCAGCTTGAATTCGGGGACCTACCCACGGGCGGAGACCCAGTACTTC. This codes for CASSLNSGTYPRAETQYF.

CDR3 DNA: TGTGCCAGCAGTTTAGGCAGGGAAAATTCACCCCTCCACTTT. The encoded protein is CASSLGRENSPLHF. The V call is TRBV2, the J call TRBJ1-6, with TRBD1 as a possible D gene (5 bases). Trimming left V 5 bases short and J 7 bases short, with 12 bases between. Germline loops: CDR1 SNHLY, CDR2 FYNNEI. The CDR3 loop spans 14 amino acids.

This sequence joins TRBV19 and TRBJ1-3; 7 nucleotides match TRBD1. There are 13 residues in the CDR3. Germline V gene sequence: CDR1 LNHDA, CDR2 SQIVND (reference sequence). V dropped 9 bases and J dropped 3; count of bases not matched to a gene: 5. The CDR3 DNA sequence: TGTGCCAGCGGACAGGCATTTGGAAACACCATATATTTT. Its protein is CASGQAFGNTIYF.

V usage is TRBV5-4 and J usage is TRBJ2-4; D remains ambiguous. Trimming stripped 0 bases from V and 8 bases from J, with 12 bases between. The CDR3 length is 14 residues. The germline CDR1 and CDR2 sequences are SGHNT and YYREEE (reference sequence). CDR3 nucleotides: TGTGCCAGCAGCTTGGGAGGAAGCCTGGACATTCAGTACTTC. Residues: CASSLGGSLDIQYF.

In its sample, this clone was seen a few times. The chain uses TRBV5-1 and TRBJ1-2; 12 bases are shared with TRBD1. CDR1 is SGHRS, CDR2 YFSETQ, per germline. J was trimmed by 3 bases and V by 5 bases; bases with no gene match: 5. The CDR3 is made up of 15 amino acids. The CDR3 sequence is CASRGTGGADYGYTF. For the CDR3, the DNA is TGCGCCAGCAGGGGGACAGGGGGCGCTGACTATGGCTACACCTTC. The whole variable domain, filled in from reference TRBV5-1 and TRBJ1-2, reads KAGVTQTPRYLIKTRGQQVTLSCSPISGHRSVSWYQQTPGQGLQFLFEYFSETQRNKGNFPGRFSGRQFSNSRSEMNVSTLELGDSALYLCASRGTGGADYGYTFGSGTRLTVV.

The chain uses TRBV6-5 and TRBJ1-1, with 8 bases fitting TRBD1. The V segment lost 6 bases and the J segment 2 bases; nucleotides outside the gene matches: 5. This CDR3 is built from 14 residues. Germline V gene sequence: CDR1 MNHEY, CDR2 SVGAGI. As DNA, the CDR3 is TGTGCCAGCAGCCGAGGACAGGGCAACACTGAAGCTTTCTTT. The encoded protein is CASSRGQGNTEAFF.

The V call is TRBV5-1, the J call TRBJ2-1; the D is unclear. Germline CDR1 reads SGHRS; CDR2 reads YFSETQ. V was pared by 0 bases and J by 4 bases, with 8 bases between. This CDR3 is built from 14 residues. The CDR3 DNA follows: TGCGCCAGCAGCTTGGGCGACGAGTACAATGAGCAGTTCTTC. As protein: CASSLGDEYNEQFF.

This sequence joins TRBV7-9 and TRBJ1-1; the match to TRBD1 covers 7 bases. The CDR3 length is 14 residues. V lost 5 bases, J lost 8 bases, and 11 bases stayed unmatched. Germline V gene lookup returns CDR1 SEHNR and CDR2 FQNEAQ (reference sequence). The CDR3 DNA is TGTGCCAGCAGCACATGGGACAGCAGATCCGAAGCTTTCTTT. Translated: CASSTWDSRSEAFF. Together with reference TRBV7-9 and TRBJ1-1, the CDR3 gives the full variable domain: DTGVSQNPRHKITKRGQNVTFRCDPISEHNRLYWYRQTLGQGPEFLTYFQNEAQLEKSRLLSDRFSAERPKGSFSTLEIQRTEQGDSAMYLCASSTWDSRSEAFFGQGTRLTVV.

The V and J genes are TRBV5-1 and TRBJ1-6, with TRBD1 identical over 9 bases. The CDR3 spans 16 residues. Germline-derived CDR1 and CDR2 are SGHRS and YFSETQ. J lost 9 bases, V lost 0 bases, and 7 bases had no gene match. CDR3 nucleotide sequence: TGCGCCAGCAGCTTGGGGGGACAGGGTTTCGTTTCACCCCTCCACTTT. It encodes CASSLGGQGFVSPLHF.

The V and J genes are TRBV7-6 and TRBJ2-5; TRBD1 agrees at 9 bases. Unmatched junction bases numbered 12, after V lost 1 base and J lost 3 bases. Germline CDR1 and CDR2: SGHVS and FNYEAQ. The CDR3 consists of 18 residues. The CDR3 loop is CASSLVVFQDRGKETQYF. The CDR3, as DNA: TGTGCCAGCAGCTTAGTAGTCTTCCAGGACAGGGGCAAAGAGACCCAGTACTTC.

This chain uses TRBV2 with TRBJ1-2; 10 nucleotides line up with TRBD1. The CDR3 runs to 15 residues. The V gene end was trimmed by 3 bases and the J gene end by 0 bases; junction bases not matched to a gene: 1. Germline CDR1 and CDR2: SNHLY and FYNNEI. CDR3 coding DNA: TGTGCCAGCAGTGACGGACAGGGGGCTAACTATGGCTACACCTTC. Protein product: CASSDGQGANYGYTF.

V and J are TRBV5-4 and TRBJ1-4; no definite D call. CDR3 length: 14 amino acids. Germline CDR1 reads SGHNT; CDR2 reads YYREEE (reference sequence). V shed 4 bases and J shed 1 base, with 8 bases lying between them. Here the CDR3 DNA reads TGTGCCAGCAGCCCCTGGGGAACTAATGAAAAACTGTTTTTT. It yields the protein CASSPWGTNEKLFF.

This chain connects TRBV7-9 to TRBJ1-4; no reliable D call. The CDR3 consists of 13 residues. V gave up 1 base and J gave up 10 bases, with 10 bases separating them. From germline, CDR1 is SEHNR and CDR2 FQNEAQ (reference sequence). The CDR3 sequence is CASSLDSMGKLFF. The DNA for the CDR3 is TGTGCCAGCAGCTTAGACAGCATGGGAAAACTGTTTTTT. The complete variable domain, with remaining parts taken from reference TRBV7-9 and TRBJ1-4, reads DTGVSQNPRHKITKRGQNVTFRCDPISEHNRLYWYRQTLGQGPEFLTYFQNEAQLEKSRLLSDRFSAERPKGSFSTLEIQRTEQGDSAMYLCASSLDSMGKLFFGSGTQLSVL.